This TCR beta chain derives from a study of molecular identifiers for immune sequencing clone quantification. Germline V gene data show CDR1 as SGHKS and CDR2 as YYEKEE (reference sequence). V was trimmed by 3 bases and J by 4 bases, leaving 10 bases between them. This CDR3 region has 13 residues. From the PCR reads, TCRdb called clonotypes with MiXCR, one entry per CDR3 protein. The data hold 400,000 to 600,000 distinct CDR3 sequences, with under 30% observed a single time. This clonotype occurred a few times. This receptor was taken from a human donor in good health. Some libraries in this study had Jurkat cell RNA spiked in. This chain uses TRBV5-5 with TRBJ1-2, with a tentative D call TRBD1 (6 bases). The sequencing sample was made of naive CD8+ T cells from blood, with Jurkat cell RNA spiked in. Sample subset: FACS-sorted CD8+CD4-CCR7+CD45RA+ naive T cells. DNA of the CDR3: TGTGCCAGCAGCTCCCAGGGGTCCTATGGCTACACCTTC. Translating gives CASSSQGSYGYTF.